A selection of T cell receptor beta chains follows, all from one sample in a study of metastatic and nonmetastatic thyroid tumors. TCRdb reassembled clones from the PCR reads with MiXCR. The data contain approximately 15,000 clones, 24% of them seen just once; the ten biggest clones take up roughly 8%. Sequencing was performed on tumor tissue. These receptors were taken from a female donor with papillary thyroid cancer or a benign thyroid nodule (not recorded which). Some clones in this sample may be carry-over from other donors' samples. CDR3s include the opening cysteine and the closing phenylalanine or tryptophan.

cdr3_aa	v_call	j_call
CASSLTEYLSYEQYF	TRBV28	TRBJ2-7
CSARDLNSGGSYNEQFF	TRBV20-1	TRBJ2-1
CATRRGENTEAFF	TRBV6-1	TRBJ1-1
CASSKTGGYSNQPQHF	TRBV6-1	TRBJ1-5
CASSQPAGTSVFEQYF	TRBV4-1	TRBJ2-7
CASSGTHDTEAFF	TRBV2	TRBJ1-1
CASSYQDGTSEQYF	TRBV6-9	TRBJ2-7
CASTVGGGGNSPLHF	TRBV19	TRBJ1-6
CSAREGGSNQPQHF	TRBV20-1	TRBJ1-5
CASRDSGNTGELFF	TRBV6-1	TRBJ2-2
CASSFGPQDTYEQYF	TRBV11-2	TRBJ2-7
CASSPGTSNTGELFF	TRBV9	TRBJ2-2
CASSREAGASDYEQYF	TRBV4-1	TRBJ2-7
CASSPGLTGINEQFF	TRBV4-2	TRBJ2-1
CSAPGTGPNSPLHF	TRBV20-1	TRBJ1-6
CASSPSRGPDYGYTF	TRBV18	TRBJ1-2
CASSLRVQTEAFF	TRBV6-1	TRBJ1-1
CASSGTSGSNEQFF	TRBV6-4	TRBJ2-1
CASSTGQRGRDTQYF	TRBV11-2	TRBJ2-3
CASSDIGASGTQYF	TRBV6-1	TRBJ2-5
CASSPGQGRQPQHF	TRBV6-2/TRBV6-3	TRBJ1-5
CASKVGLTYNEQFF	TRBV11-1	TRBJ2-1
CSARGGYSYEQYF	TRBV20-1	TRBJ2-7
CASSQESGTGYEQYF	TRBV14	TRBJ2-7
CASSWELASSYNEQFF	TRBV6-6	TRBJ2-1
CASSPRGSVESYEQYF	TRBV18	TRBJ2-7
CSAGARGRETQYF	TRBV20-1	TRBJ2-5
CATSRDLSIGQVNVKGNQPQHF	TRBV15	TRBJ1-5
CASSLRDRETSTEDFF	TRBV6-5	TRBJ1-1
CSAKPGRTPNSPLHF	TRBV20-1	TRBJ1-6
CSARDIKVGGNSPLHF	TRBV20-1	TRBJ1-6
CASSFPGETQYF	TRBV12-3/TRBV12-4	TRBJ2-5
CASSEAPSRTEAFF	TRBV2	TRBJ1-1
CASSFGGAGANVLTF	TRBV27	TRBJ2-6
CASSEGGPRGYTF	TRBV2	TRBJ1-2
CASSSPQGADTQYF	TRBV5-1	TRBJ2-3
CASNPQFSPYEQYF	TRBV27	TRBJ2-7
CASSPGTGSTYEQYF	TRBV6-1	TRBJ2-7
CASLGRLQETQYF	TRBV25-1	TRBJ2-5
CASSVHTSGGRGYTF	TRBV5-4	TRBJ1-2
CASGSGTTKTYEQYF	TRBV6-2/TRBV6-3	TRBJ2-7
CASSQGTGYEQYF	TRBV4-3	TRBJ2-7
CASSSSGTGVYEQYF	TRBV5-1	TRBJ2-7
CSAQNGLYNEQFF	TRBV20-1	TRBJ2-1
CASSIGQGFNTGELFF	TRBV19	TRBJ2-2
CASSFGRFGGDYGYTF	TRBV5-6	TRBJ1-2
CAGVGGYEQYF	TRBV6-1	TRBJ2-7
CASSQVLAGADTQYF	TRBV4-1	TRBJ2-3
CASSWGTGEVEQFF	TRBV12-3/TRBV12-4	.
CASSSTDRGHGYTF	TRBV5-1	TRBJ1-2
CASSLSRGSYEQYF	TRBV27	TRBJ2-7
CASSLAGGPNEQFF	TRBV7-6	TRBJ2-1
CASSLLAGVYGNEQFF	TRBV11-3	TRBJ2-1
CASSLTGESPLHF	TRBV5-1	TRBJ1-6
CASSYPPSWVGPRETQYF	TRBV6-2/TRBV6-3	TRBJ2-5
CSAYYRGRTDTQYF	TRBV20-1	TRBJ2-3
CSAHRTGGLNQPQHF	TRBV20-1	TRBJ1-5
CASSHRYRAFF	TRBV6-2/TRBV6-3	TRBJ1-1
CASSQEGRDRGLVNTIYF	TRBV4-1	TRBJ1-3